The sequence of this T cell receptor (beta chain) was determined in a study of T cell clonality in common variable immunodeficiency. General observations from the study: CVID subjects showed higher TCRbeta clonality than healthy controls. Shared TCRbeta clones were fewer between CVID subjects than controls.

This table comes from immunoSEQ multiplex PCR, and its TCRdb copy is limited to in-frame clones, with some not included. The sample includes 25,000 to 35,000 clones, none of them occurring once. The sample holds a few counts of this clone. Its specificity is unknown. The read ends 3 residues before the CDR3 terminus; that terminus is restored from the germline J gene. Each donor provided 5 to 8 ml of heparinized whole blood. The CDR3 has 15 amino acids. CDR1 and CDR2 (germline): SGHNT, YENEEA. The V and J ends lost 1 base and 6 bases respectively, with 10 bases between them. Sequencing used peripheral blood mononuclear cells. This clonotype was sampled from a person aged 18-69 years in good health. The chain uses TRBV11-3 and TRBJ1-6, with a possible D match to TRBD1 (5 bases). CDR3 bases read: TGTGCCAGCAGCTTAGGAGGTGACAGTAATTCACCC. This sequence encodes CASSLGGDSNSP. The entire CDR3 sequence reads CASSLGGDSNSPLHF. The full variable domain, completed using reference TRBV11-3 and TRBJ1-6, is EAGVVQSPRYKIIEKKQPVAFWCNPISGHNTLYWYLQNLGQGPELLIRYENEEAVDDSQLPKDRFSAERLKGVDSTLKIQPAELGDSAVYLCASSLGGDSNSPLHFGNGTRLTVT.